These 3 T cell receptor beta chains came from one sample sequenced in a study of CD8 T cells in ankylosing spondylitis. Broader study findings: Blood of patients with ankylosing spondylitis appeared to be characterized by a TCR beta motif of roughly eight highly homologous variants.

No cognate antigen is known for these TCRs. TCRdb re-called the 5' RACE reads through MiXCR, storing one row per CDR3 protein. The table includes about 440,000 distinct CDR3 sequences, approximately 17% detected once. The specimen was blood, either unsorted or a sorted T cell fraction (not recorded which). The source of these receptors is a male donor with ankylosing spondylitis.

This clonotype was seen only a few times. The V call is TRBV20-1, the J call TRBJ2-3; 14 bases are shared with TRBD2. J lost 0 bases, V lost 1 base, and 12 bases had no gene match. CDR1 is DFQATT, CDR2 SNEGSKA, per germline (reference sequence). This CDR3 region has 20 residues. The CDR3 loop reads CSARVSTSGGGNPSTDTQYF. DNA of the CDR3: TGCAGTGCTAGAGTTTCGACTAGCGGGGGGGGGAACCCTAGCACAGATACGCAGTATTTT.

As to this clonotype: Germline and junction disagree at one end, which may indicate a read error. The J gene is TRBJ2-4, the V gene TRBV20-1; D is perhaps TRBD2 (6 bases). CDR1 DFQATT and CDR2 SNEGSKA come from the germline V gene (reference sequence). CDR3 length: 14 amino acids. CDR3 coding DNA: TGCAGTGCCAGAGTTGGCCTAGCGAAAAACATTCAGTACTTC. This codes for CSARVGLAKNIQYF.

In this sample, this clonotype turned up a few times. The chain uses TRBV20-1 and TRBJ2-5, with TRBD1 matching over 7 bases. Losses at the gene ends were 5 bases for V and 2 bases for J; bases not matched to a gene: 11. The germline V gene encodes CDR1 DFQATT and CDR2 SNEGSKA (reference sequence). This CDR3 contains 15 residues. For the CDR3, the DNA is TGCAGTGCTCCCGCCCCAAAGACAGGGCAAGAGACCCAGTACTTC. Amino acids: CSAPAPKTGQETQYF.